This T cell receptor beta chain was found in a study of PD-1 blockade in mismatch repair-deficient tumors (dated by TCRdb to the late 2010s). Regarding the research as a whole: Between September 2013 and September 2016, the trial enrolled roughly 86 consecutive patients with roughly twelve types of mismatch repair-deficient cancer, all of whom had received prior treatment and were progressing. Tumor-associated T cell clones in the peripheral blood of patients responding to PD-1 blockade were tracked using deep sequencing of TCR CDR3 regions.

For every enrolled patient, mismatch repair deficiency was confirmed by either polymerase chain reaction or immunohistochemistry. TCR sequencing was performed for a few patients who responded to pembrolizumab therapy. Pembrolizumab PD-1 blockade was prospectively tested in advanced mismatch repair-deficient cancers, regardless of tissue of origin, in the phase II trial. Peripheral blood T cell samples were collected serially, before PD-1 blockade began and at several time points afterward. Blood sampling times were reported as weeks after the first pembrolizumab dose. Overall study results and their limits: After pembrolizumab, tumor-resident clones, which were often undetectable in blood before treatment, expanded rapidly and then contracted, generally ahead of radiologic responses.

In the case of this clone: The specificity of this receptor is unknown. Base qualities are not at hand, and no much larger clone is one base apart.

Libraries were constructed by the immunoSEQ multiplex PCR assay. TCRdb took this table from immuneACCESS and kept in-frame rearrangements with V and J called. Such tables lack part of the clones; where checked against another copy, unresolved V genes explain under half of the gap, and the rest is unexplained. For this sample there are under 150,000 clones; about 88% appear just once. Approximately 13% of the sample rests with the top ten. Sequenced material: peripheral blood, taken 44 weeks after starting pembrolizumab. This sequence was found in an adult with mismatch repair-deficient cancer.

The CDR3 protein: CASSSEYEQYF. The nucleotide sequence is TGTGCCAGCAGTTCCGAATACGAGCAGTACTTC. In this chain, TRBV28 is recombined with TRBJ2-7; no confident D gene assignment can be made. The junction shows trimming of 4 bases on V and 4 bases on J, plus 5 bases between the germline ends. The CDR3 measures 11 amino acids from cysteine to phenylalanine. The retained sequence is limited to the CDR3, 33 bases, with the frame set at the first base. The germline V gene specifies MDHEN as CDR1 and SYDVKM as CDR2.